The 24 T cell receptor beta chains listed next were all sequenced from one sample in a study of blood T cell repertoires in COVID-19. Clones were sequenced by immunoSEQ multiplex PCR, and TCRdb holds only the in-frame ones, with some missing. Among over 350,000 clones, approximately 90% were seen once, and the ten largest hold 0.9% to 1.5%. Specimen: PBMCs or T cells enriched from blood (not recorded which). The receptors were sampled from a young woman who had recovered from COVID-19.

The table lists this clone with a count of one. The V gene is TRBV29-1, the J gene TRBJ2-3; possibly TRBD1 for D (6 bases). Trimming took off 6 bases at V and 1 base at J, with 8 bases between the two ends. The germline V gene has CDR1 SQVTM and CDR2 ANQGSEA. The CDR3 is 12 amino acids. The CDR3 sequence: CSVAGGTDTQYF. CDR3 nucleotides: TGCAGCGTGGCAGGGGGCACAGATACGCAGTATTTT.

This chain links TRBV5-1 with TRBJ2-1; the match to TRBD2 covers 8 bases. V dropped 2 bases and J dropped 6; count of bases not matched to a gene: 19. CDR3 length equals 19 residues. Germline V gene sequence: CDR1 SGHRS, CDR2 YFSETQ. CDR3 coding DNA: TGCGCCAGCAGCTTCATCCTAGGACTTGCGGGGGGCTCTTTCAATGAGCAGTTCTTC. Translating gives CASSFILGLAGGSFNEQFF. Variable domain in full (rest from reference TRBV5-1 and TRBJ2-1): KAGVTQTPRYLIKTRGQQVTLSCSPISGHRSVSWYQQTPGQGLQFLFEYFSETQRNKGNFPGRFSGRQFSNSRSEMNVSTLELGDSALYLCASSFILGLAGGSFNEQFFGPGTRLTVL.

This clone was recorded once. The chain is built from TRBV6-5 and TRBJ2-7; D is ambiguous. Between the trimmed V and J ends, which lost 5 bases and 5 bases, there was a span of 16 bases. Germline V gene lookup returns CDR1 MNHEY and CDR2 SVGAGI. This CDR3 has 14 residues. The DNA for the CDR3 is TGTGCCAGCAGTCAATGGAGAGGCGGCAACGAGCAGTACTTC. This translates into CASSQWRGGNEQYF.

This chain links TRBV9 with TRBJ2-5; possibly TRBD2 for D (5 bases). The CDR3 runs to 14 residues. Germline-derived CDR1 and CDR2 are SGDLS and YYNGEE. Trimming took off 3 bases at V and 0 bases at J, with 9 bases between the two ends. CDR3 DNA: TGTGCCAGCAGCGGAACTAGGTACCAAGAGACCCAGTACTTC. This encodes CASSGTRYQETQYF.

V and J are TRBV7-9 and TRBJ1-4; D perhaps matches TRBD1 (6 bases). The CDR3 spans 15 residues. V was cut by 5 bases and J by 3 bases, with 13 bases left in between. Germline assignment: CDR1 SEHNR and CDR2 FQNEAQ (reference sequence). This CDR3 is CASSPGGGSNEKLFF. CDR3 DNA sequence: TGTGCCAGCAGCCCCGGGGGGGGCTCTAATGAAAAACTGTTTTTT.

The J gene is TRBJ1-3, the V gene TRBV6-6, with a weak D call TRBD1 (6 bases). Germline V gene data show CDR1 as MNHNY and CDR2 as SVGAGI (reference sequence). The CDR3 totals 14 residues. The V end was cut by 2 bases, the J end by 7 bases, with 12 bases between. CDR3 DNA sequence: TGTGCCAGCAGTTACGGGTCGGGGGGCAACACCATATATTTT. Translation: CASSYGSGGNTIYF.

CDR3 nucleotide sequence: TGTGCCAGCAGTTCGACCGGGACAGGGGGCATTGACACTGAAGCTTTCTTT. Protein: CASSSTGTGGIDTEAFF. This rearrangement joins TRBV6-2 or TRBV6-3 to TRBJ1-1; 12 positions agree with TRBD1. Looked up from germline, CDR1 is MNHEY and CDR2 is SVGEGT. The CDR3 spans 17 residues. Trimming took 4 bases from V and 3 from J; bases not matched to a gene: 9.

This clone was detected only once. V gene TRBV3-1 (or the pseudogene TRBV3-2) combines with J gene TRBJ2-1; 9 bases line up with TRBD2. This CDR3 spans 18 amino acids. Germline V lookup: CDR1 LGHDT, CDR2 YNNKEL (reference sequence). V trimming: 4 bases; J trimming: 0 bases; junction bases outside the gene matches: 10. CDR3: CASSPLVGGGASYNEQFF. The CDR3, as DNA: TGTGCCAGCAGCCCACTCGTGGGCGGGGGGGCCTCCTACAATGAGCAGTTCTTC.

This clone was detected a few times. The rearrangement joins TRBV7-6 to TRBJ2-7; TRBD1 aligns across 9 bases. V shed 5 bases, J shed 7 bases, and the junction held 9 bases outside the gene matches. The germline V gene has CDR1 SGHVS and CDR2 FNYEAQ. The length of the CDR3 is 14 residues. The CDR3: CASSQTGGTSEQYF. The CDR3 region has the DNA TGTGCCAGCAGCCAGACAGGGGGTACAAGTGAGCAGTACTTC.

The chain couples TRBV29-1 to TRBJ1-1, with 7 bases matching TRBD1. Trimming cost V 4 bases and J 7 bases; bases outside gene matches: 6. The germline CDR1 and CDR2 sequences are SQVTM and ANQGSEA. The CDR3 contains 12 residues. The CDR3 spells CSVGGQSFEAFF. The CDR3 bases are TGCAGCGTTGGGGGACAGTCCTTTGAAGCTTTCTTT.

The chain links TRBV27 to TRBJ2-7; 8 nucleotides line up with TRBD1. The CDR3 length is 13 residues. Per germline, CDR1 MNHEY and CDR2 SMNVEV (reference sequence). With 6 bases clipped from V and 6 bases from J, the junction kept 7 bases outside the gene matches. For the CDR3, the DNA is TGTGCCAGCAGCCCTTACACAGGGGGCGAGCAGTACTTC. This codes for CASSPYTGGEQYF.

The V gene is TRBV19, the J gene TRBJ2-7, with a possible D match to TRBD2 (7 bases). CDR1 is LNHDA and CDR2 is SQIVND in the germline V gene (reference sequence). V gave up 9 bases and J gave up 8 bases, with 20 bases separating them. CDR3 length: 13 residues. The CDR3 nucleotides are TGTGCCAGCCGCCTCAAAGGGGGGGCGCAGCAGTACTTC. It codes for CASRLKGGAQQYF. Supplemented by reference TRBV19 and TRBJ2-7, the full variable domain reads DGGITQSPKYLFRKEGQNVTLSCEQNLNHDAMYWYRQDPGQGLRLIYYSQIVNDFQKGDIAEGYSVSREKKESFPLTVTSAQKNPTAFYLCASRLKGGAQQYFGPGTRLTVT.

The CDR3, as DNA: TGTGCCAGCAGCTTAGGACAGAACAATCAGCCCCAGCATTTT. Protein product: CASSLGQNNQPQHF. V gene TRBV7-6 combines with J gene TRBJ1-5; TRBD1 is a possible D gene (5 bases). The V gene lost 1 base and the J gene lost 3 bases, with 7 bases spanning the gap. This CDR3 is built from 14 residues. Germline assignment: CDR1 SGHVS and CDR2 FNYEAQ.

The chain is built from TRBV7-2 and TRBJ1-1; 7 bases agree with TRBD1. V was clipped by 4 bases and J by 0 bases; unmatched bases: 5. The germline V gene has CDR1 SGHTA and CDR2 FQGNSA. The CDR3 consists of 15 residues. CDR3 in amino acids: CASSWDRLMNTEAFF. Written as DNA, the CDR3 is TGTGCCAGCAGCTGGGACAGACTGATGAACACTGAAGCTTTCTTT.

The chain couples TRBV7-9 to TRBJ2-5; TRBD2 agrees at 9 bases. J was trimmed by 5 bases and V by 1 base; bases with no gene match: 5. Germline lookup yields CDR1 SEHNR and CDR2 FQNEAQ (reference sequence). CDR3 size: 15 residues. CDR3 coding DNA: TGTGCCAGCAGCTTAGTACTAGCGGGCGGGGAGACCCAGTACTTC. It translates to CASSLVLAGGETQYF.

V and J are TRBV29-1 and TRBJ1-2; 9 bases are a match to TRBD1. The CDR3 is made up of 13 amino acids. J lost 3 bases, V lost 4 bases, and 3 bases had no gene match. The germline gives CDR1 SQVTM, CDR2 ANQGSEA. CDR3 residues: CSVGTGEDYGYTF. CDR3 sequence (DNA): TGCAGCGTTGGGACAGGGGAGGACTATGGCTACACCTTC.

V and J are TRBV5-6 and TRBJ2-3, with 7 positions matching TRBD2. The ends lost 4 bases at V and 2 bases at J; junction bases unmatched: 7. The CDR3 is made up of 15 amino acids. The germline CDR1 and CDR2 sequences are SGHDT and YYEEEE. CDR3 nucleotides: TGTGCCAGCAGCAAAGGACTAGATTACACAGATACGCAGTATTTT. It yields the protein CASSKGLDYTDTQYF.

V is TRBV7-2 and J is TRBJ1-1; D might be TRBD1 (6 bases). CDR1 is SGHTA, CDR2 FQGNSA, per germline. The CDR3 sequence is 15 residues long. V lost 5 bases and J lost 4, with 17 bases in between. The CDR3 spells CASSLVGGARTEAFF. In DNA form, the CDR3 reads TGTGCCAGCAGCCTCGTCGGGGGGGCGCGCACTGAAGCTTTCTTT.

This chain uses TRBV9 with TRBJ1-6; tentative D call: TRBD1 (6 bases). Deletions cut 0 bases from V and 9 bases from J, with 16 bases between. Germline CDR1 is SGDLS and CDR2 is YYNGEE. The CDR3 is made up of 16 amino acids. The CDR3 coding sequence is TGTGCCAGCAGCGTAGGGGGGGGCAGCGGAAGTTCACCCCTCCACTTT. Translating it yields CASSVGGGSGSSPLHF.

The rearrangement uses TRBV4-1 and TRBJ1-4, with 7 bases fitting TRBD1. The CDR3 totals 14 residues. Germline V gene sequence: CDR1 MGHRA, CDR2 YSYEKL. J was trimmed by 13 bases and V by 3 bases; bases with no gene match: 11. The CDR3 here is CASSQGQNPAGLFF. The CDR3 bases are TGCGCCAGCAGCCAGGGACAGAATCCCGCGGGACTGTTTTTT.

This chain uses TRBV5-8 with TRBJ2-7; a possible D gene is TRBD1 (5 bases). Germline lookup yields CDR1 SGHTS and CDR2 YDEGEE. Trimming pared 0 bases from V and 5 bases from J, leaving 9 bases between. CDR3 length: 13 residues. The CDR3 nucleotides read TGTGCCAGCAGCTTGGCGGCCAGGGACGAGCAGTACTTC. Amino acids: CASSLAARDEQYF.

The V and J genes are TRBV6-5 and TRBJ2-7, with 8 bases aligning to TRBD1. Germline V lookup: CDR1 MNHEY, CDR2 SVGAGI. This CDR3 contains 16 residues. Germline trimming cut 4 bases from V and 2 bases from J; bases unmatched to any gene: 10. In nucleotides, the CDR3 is TGTGCCAGCAGTTTGCCTAGGACAGGGAAGCCCTACGAGCAGTACTTC. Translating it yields CASSLPRTGKPYEQYF.

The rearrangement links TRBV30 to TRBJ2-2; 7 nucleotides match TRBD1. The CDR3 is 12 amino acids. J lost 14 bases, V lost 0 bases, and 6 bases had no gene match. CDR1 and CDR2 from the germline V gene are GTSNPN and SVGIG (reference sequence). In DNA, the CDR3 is TGTGCCTGGAGTGTATGGGGACAGATTCTGTTTTTT. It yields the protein CAWSVWGQILFF.

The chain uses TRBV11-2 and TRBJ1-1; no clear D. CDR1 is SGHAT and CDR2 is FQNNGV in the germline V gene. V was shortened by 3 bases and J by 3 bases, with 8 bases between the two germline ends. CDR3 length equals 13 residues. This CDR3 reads CASSLQADTEAFF. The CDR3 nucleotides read TGTGCCAGCAGCTTGCAGGCCGACACTGAAGCTTTCTTT.